Sequencing of this T cell receptor beta chain was carried out in a study of response to subunit inactivated influenza vaccine (dated by TCRdb to 2016 to 2019). Broadly, across the study: The study used deep quantitative T cell receptor repertoire profiling to track responses to a trivalent subunit inactivated influenza vaccine. General conclusions and limits of the study: According to the authors, only a limited number of new T cells may be recruited by each seasonal influenza vaccination.

In the paper's terms, the time point label means: around 45 days after influenza vaccine administration. Worth noting for this clonotype: The antigen it recognizes is unknown. No qualities accompany the bases; no much larger clone lies one base away.

From the cysteine up to the phenylalanine, the CDR3 has a length of 11 residues. CDR3 DNA is the only sequence kept; it has 33 bases, read in frame from the first base. The germline V gene (reference sequence) yields DFQATT for CDR1 and SNEGSKA for CDR2. V loses 3 bases, J loses 14 bases, and the germline ends lie 14 bases apart. Receptor libraries were prepared by RT-PCR. Sequencing took place on an Illumina HiSeq 2500. TCRdb cleaned the public reads at Q25 with fastp, built clones with MiXCR and kept in-frame beta chains. Identical CDR3 proteins give one entry, which carries the most common genes and DNA. In all, the sample holds fewer than 700,000 distinct CDR3 sequences, and roughly 13% of those were seen once. The top ten hold less than 15% of the sample.

The chain links TRBV20-1 with TRBJ2-1, with TRBD1 perhaps the D gene, on 6 matching bases. The sequence came from a man in his fifties or sixties who received an inactivated influenza vaccine. Donor details come from another sample of the same person, matched by shared clones. The source was PBMCs from blood, collected roughly 48 days after vaccination. CDR3 loop: CSASPQEGEFF. The base sequence is TGCAGTGCTAGCCCACAAGAGGGGGAGTTCTTC.